Described below is a single TCR beta chain sequence and its context. This sample stems from a study of blood T cell repertoires in COVID-19. Study-wide context: The United States, Italy and Spain supplied acute and convalescent COVID-19 samples.

Assay: immunoSEQ multiplex PCR; the TCRdb copy retains only in-frame clones and omits some. The table lists roughly 200,000 clones, roughly 87% of them singletons, with approximately 2.1% in the top ten. This clonotype was obtained from a woman in her forties with acute COVID-19. Sequenced input: PBMCs or T cells enriched from blood (not recorded which).

The CDR3: CASSWVGLAGGETQYF. The CDR3 region has the DNA TGCGCCAGCAGCTGGGTGGGACTAGCCGGTGGAGAGACCCAGTACTTC. The chain uses TRBV5-1 and TRBJ2-5; 9 bases line up with TRBD2. J gave up 4 bases and V 3 bases, and 10 bases lay outside the gene matches. The CDR3 has 16 amino acids. CDR1 is SGHRS and CDR2 is YFSETQ in the germline V gene.